Listed here are 10 T cell receptor beta chains from one sample, sequenced in a study of T cells after yellow fever vaccination. TCRdb re-derived calls from the 5' RACE reads in MiXCR, one entry per CDR3 protein. The profile shows around 600,000 distinct CDR3 sequences, roughly 12% of them singletons. The sequencing used PBMCs, collected on the day of the yellow fever booster vaccination. These receptors came from a man aged 25 to 45 who received the YFV17D yellow fever vaccine.

The chain uses TRBV11-2 and TRBJ2-1, with a possible D match to TRBD2 (6 bases). V was cut by 0 bases and J by 7 bases, with 13 bases left in between. The germline V gene has CDR1 SGHAT and CDR2 FQNNGV. CDR3 length: 15 amino acids. This CDR3 reads CASSLDGGRRNEQFF. CDR3 DNA: TGTGCCAGCAGCTTAGACGGAGGGCGGAGGAATGAGCAGTTCTTC.

The V and J genes are TRBV25-1 and TRBJ2-7; D is possibly TRBD1 (5 bases). The CDR3 is 14 residues long. V was shortened by 3 bases and J by 2 bases, with 11 bases between the two germline ends. Looked up from germline, CDR1 is MGHDK and CDR2 is SYGVNS. The CDR3 DNA is TGTGCCAGCAGTGACCAGGGCCCGGCCTACGAGCAGTACTTC. It specifies CASSDQGPAYEQYF.

The rearrangement uses TRBV21-1 and TRBJ2-1; the table's D call, TRBD2, has no DNA check behind it. TRBV21-1 is classified as a pseudogene. This CDR3 is 18 amino acids long. The CDR3 loop is CASSLLRPAGGPGNEQFF. The CDR3 DNA reads TGTGCCAGCAGCTTACTACGGCCAGCGGGAGGGCCCGGCAATGAGCAGTTCTTC.

This chain uses TRBV23-1 with TRBJ2-1; 7 positions match TRBD1. TRBV23-1 is reported as an ORF; its role is uncertain. This CDR3 has 16 amino acids. The J segment lost 6 bases and the V segment lost 3 bases, leaving 11 bases of the junction unmatched. The chain's CDR3 is CASSHRDRVGSNEQFF. DNA for the CDR3: TGCGCCAGCAGTCACCGAGACAGGGTGGGATCCAATGAGCAGTTCTTC.

The chain couples TRBV6-2 or TRBV6-3 to TRBJ1-2; weak D call: TRBD1 (6 bases). Germline V gene sequence: CDR1 MNHEY, CDR2 SVGEGT. The CDR3 loop spans 14 amino acids. V lost 5 bases to trimming and J lost 2 bases, with 12 bases between them. The CDR3 region is CASSRQATNYGYTF. For the CDR3, the DNA is TGTGCCAGCAGTCGACAGGCTACCAACTATGGCTACACCTTC.

This clonotype was counted between two and nine times. J is TRBJ2-5 and V is TRBV12-3 or TRBV12-4, with 11 bases matching TRBD2. CDR3 size: 16 residues. The J segment lost 1 base and the V segment lost 6 bases, leaving 7 bases of the junction unmatched. Here the CDR3 DNA reads TGTGCCAGCAGAACTAGCGGGGGTTCATTCCAAGAGACCCAGTACTTC. This encodes CASRTSGGSFQETQYF.

The table lists this clonotype with a few counts. The J gene is TRBJ1-5, the V gene TRBV20-1; D perhaps matches TRBD1 (5 bases). The CDR3 consists of 17 residues. Germline V gives CDR1 DFQATT, CDR2 SNEGSKA (reference sequence). V was cut by 5 bases and J by 2 bases, with 22 bases left in between. The CDR3: CSALRSGANNGNQPQHF. The CDR3 DNA is TGCAGTGCTCTCCGCTCCGGGGCGAACAACGGCAATCAGCCCCAGCATTTT.

This clonotype was detected only a few times. The J gene is TRBJ2-1, the V gene TRBV27; D unclear. The germline V and J ends were trimmed by 6 bases and 6 bases, with 15 bases remaining between them. This CDR3 region has 14 residues. Germline assignment: CDR1 MNHEY and CDR2 SMNVEV (reference sequence). CDR3 nucleotide sequence: TGTGCCAGCAGAATTGGGGTAGCCAGCAATGAGCAGTTCTTC. Protein sequence: CASRIGVASNEQFF.

J is TRBJ2-5 and V is TRBV12-3 or TRBV12-4, with no clear D. The CDR3 spans 13 residues. Between the trimmed V and J ends, which lost 0 bases and 7 bases, there was a span of 9 bases. The CDR3 sequence: CASSLANSGTQYF. In nucleotides, the CDR3 is TGTGCCAGCAGTTTAGCGAATTCCGGGACCCAGTACTTC.

V and J are TRBV7-9 and TRBJ2-2; 8 nucleotides match TRBD1. Trimming at V came to 7 bases and at J to 3 bases, leaving 7 bases not matched to a gene. The germline V gene has CDR1 SEHNR and CDR2 FQNEAQ (reference sequence). This CDR3 has 15 amino acids. CDR3 amino acids: CASTPTGVDTGELFF. For the CDR3, the DNA is TGTGCCAGCACCCCGACAGGGGTTGACACCGGGGAGCTGTTTTTT.